These 6 T cell receptor beta chains share one sample of origin, sequenced in a study of OX40 agonist ivuxolimab in advanced cancers. Sequenced by immunoSEQ multiplex PCR; TCRdb stores in-frame clones only, minus some. The table lists 70,000 to 95,000 clones, roughly 87% of them singletons. Sequenced material: CD4+ or CD8+ T cells sorted from blood, taken in a trial of the OX40 agonist ivuxolimab. The receptors derive from an adult with an advanced solid tumor such as melanoma, head and neck, liver or kidney cancer.

The DNA of the CDR3 is TGCGCCAGCAGCTTGGCCCCAGGTTCGATGGAGACCCAGTACTTC. This gives the protein CASSLAPGSMETQYF. The chain employs TRBV5-1 and TRBJ2-5; D gene uncertain. This CDR3 is built from 15 residues. Per germline, CDR1 SGHRS and CDR2 YFSETQ. V gave up 0 bases and J gave up 5 bases, with 14 bases separating them.

This clone was seen more than once but under ten times. The chain couples TRBV28 to TRBJ1-2; a weak D match, TRBD1 (6 bases). The germline V and J ends were trimmed by 8 bases and 2 bases, with 15 bases remaining between them. Germline CDR1 MDHEN, CDR2 SYDVKM. The CDR3 totals 14 residues. CDR3 in DNA: TGTGCCAGCCGAGCAACAGGGCGAAACTATGGCTACACCTTC. Translation: CASRATGRNYGYTF.

The J gene is TRBJ1-1, the V gene TRBV29-1; 8 positions match TRBD1. The CDR3 loop spans 13 amino acids. CDR1 is SQVTM, CDR2 ANQGSEA, per germline. V lost 5 bases and J lost 1; bases outside the gene matches: 3. CDR3 loop: CSVLGTGNTEAFF. In DNA, the CDR3 is TGCAGCGTTCTCGGGACAGGGAACACTGAAGCTTTCTTT.

This clone was recorded once. The chain employs TRBV6-5 and TRBJ1-4; no clear D. The length of the CDR3 is 15 residues. With 6 bases removed from V and 6 bases from J, the gap between germline ends came to 17 bases. Germline V lookup: CDR1 MNHEY, CDR2 SVGAGI. The CDR3 DNA follows: TGTGCCAGCAGCCCAAAAGGAACCCCTTATGAAAAACTGTTTTTT. Translation: CASSPKGTPYEKLFF.

V gene TRBV11-2 combines with J gene TRBJ1-1; 7 nucleotides line up with TRBD1. The J segment lost 6 bases and the V segment lost 2 bases, leaving 9 bases of the junction unmatched. The CDR3 has 15 residues. Germline loops: CDR1 SGHAT, CDR2 FQNNGV. CDR3 amino acids: CASSLSGQQGAEAFF. DNA for the CDR3: TGTGCCAGCAGCTTATCGGGACAGCAAGGGGCTGAAGCTTTCTTT.

This chain links TRBV28 with TRBJ1-2; D unresolved. Per the germline V gene, CDR1 is MDHEN and CDR2 is SYDVKM. V was shortened by 4 bases and J by 0 bases, with 12 bases between the two germline ends. This CDR3 is 15 amino acids long. DNA for the CDR3: TGTGCCAGCAGTTCCCCGGTCGGAGCTAACTATGGCTACACCTTC. This translates into CASSSPVGANYGYTF.